Below, one T cell receptor beta chain is given with its context. The data were taken from a study of T cell responses to AZD1222 COVID-19 vaccine. The germline CDR1 and CDR2 sequences are ENHRY and SYGVKD. Trimming took 3 bases from V and 1 from J, leaving 14 bases between them. This CDR3 contains 16 residues. Assay used: immunoSEQ multiplex PCR; TCRdb lists only in-frame clones, some missing. The sample lists roughly 130,000 clones; about 94% were seen once. This sample comprised peripheral blood, obtained on day 0 of AZD1222 vaccination. This receptor was taken from an adult in good health. The chain combines TRBV10-3 with TRBJ2-3; D is ambiguous. CDR3 in amino acids: CAISDKGRSGTDTQYF. The CDR3 DNA reads TGTGCCATCAGTGACAAAGGACGCTCGGGCACAGATACGCAGTATTTT.